This T cell receptor (beta chain) was found in a study of response to subunit inactivated influenza vaccine (dated by TCRdb to the late 2010s). For the wider study: Deep quantitative T cell receptor repertoire profiling was used in the study to track responses to a trivalent subunit inactivated influenza vaccine. General conclusions and limits of the study: The authors suggested that each seasonal influenza vaccination may recruit only a limited number of new T cells.

This clonotype was recorded a few times. Its antigen is currently not known. Per-nucleotide qualities are absent, and no much larger clonotype sits a single base away. Its CDR3 holds 15 amino acids, cysteine through phenylalanine. Of all the DNA, just the CDR3 is kept, 45 bases in frame from base 1. CDR1 and CDR2, looked up from the germline V gene, are SQVTM and ANQGSEA. Compared with germline, V lacks 7 bases and J lacks 3 bases; bases without a gene match: 11. The library was prepared using RT-PCR. The run used an Illumina HiSeq 2500. TCRdb trimmed public reads at Q25 via fastp, called clones via MiXCR and kept in-frame beta chains. CDR3 protein duplicates are merged, each entry listing the most common genes and DNA. Here the sample has about 780,000 distinct CDR3 sequences; 18% occur a single time. 11% of the sample belongs to the ten largest clones.

Material: PBMCs from blood, obtained around 5 days after vaccination. The chain uses TRBV29-1 and TRBJ2-5; 10 middle bases align to TRBD2. This TCR was recovered from a man aged 45 to 65 who received an inactivated influenza vaccine. Donor details come from another sample of the same person, matched by shared clones. The DNA sequence is TGCAGCGCCTCCCTCGGGACTAGCGCTAAAGAGACCCAGTACTTC. Its product reads: CSASLGTSAKETQYF.